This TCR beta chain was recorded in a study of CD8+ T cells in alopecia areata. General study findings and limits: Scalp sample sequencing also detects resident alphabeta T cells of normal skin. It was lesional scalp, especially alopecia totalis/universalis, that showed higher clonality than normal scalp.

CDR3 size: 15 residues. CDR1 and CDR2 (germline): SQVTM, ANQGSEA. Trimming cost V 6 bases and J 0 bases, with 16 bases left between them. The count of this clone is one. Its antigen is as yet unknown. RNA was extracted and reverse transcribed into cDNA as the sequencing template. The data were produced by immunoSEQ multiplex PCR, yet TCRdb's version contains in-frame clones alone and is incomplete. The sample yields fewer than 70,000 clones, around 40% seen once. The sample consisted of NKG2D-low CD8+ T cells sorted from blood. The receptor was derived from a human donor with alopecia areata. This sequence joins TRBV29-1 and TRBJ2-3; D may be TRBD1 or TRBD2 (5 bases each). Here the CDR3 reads CSVDGTNISTDTQYF. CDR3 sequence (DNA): TGCAGCGTCGACGGGACCAACATTAGCACAGATACGCAGTATTTT.